This T cell receptor (beta chain) stems from a study of cytomegalovirus exposure and HLA in healthy donors. The germline gives CDR1 SNHLY, CDR2 FYNNEI. Trimming took 7 bases from V and 2 from J, leaving 14 bases between them. This CDR3 has 15 residues. The study, taken as a whole, reports: Presence/absence results assume similar sequencing depth per donor, which may not hold. Sequences of the TCR beta chain were said to predict the HLA-A and HLA-B alleles of most subjects accurately. Specificity of a few CMV-associated chains for CMV antigens was verified in vitro. Earlier analysis found most TCR beta V segments productive about 87% or about 30% of the time.

A multiplex PCR was run with 60 Vbeta primers and 13 Jbeta primers. Method: immunoSEQ multiplex PCR; TCRdb's copy keeps in-frame clones and lacks some. The sample lists roughly 120,000 clones, approximately 73% occurring once. Comment on this clone: Its target is not known.

The chain employs TRBV2 and TRBJ2-2; possibly TRBD2 for D (5 bases). This clonotype originated in a man aged 55-75 years in good health and CMV-seropositive. The source material was PBMCs. The CDR3 loop reads CASILSTGNTGELFF. The CDR3 DNA reads as TGTGCCAGCATTCTCAGCACGGGAAACACCGGGGAGCTGTTTTTT.